The present T cell receptor (beta chain) was sequenced within a study of technical replicates of blood from a handful of donors. Repertoires were generated with immunoSEQ multiplex PCR, while TCRdb's copy carries only in-frame clones and drops some. Of about 84,000 clones in the sample, about 98% were seen once. Germline V gene sequence: CDR1 SNHLY, CDR2 FYNNEI. This CDR3 has 15 amino acids. The V gene end was trimmed by 6 bases and the J gene end by 7 bases; junction bases not matched to a gene: 7. The receptor was isolated from a human donor in good health. Sequenced material: T cells isolated from PBMCs. The chain joins TRBV2 to TRBJ1-4, with 11 bases aligning to TRBD1. The CDR3 DNA sequence: TGTGCCAGCAGAAGGCCGGGACAGGGGGTTGAAAAACTGTTTTTT. Translated, it gives CASRRPGQGVEKLFF.